These T cell receptor beta chains were read from a single sample in a study of PD-1 blockade in mismatch repair-deficient tumors. The method was immunoSEQ multiplex PCR; TCRdb's version includes in-frame clones alone and lacks a portion of them. In the table there are about 19,000 clones, approximately 80% of which are singletons. The sequences come from PBMCs, collected 52 weeks after starting pembrolizumab. The receptors originated from an adult with mismatch repair-deficient cancer. Each CDR3 is given with its conserved first and last residue. The D gene is left open where the match is weak. Part of the rows lack a size; the others show once, few, many or a class for expanded clones.

J gene	V gene	D gene	clone size	CDR3 DNA	CDR3 protein
TRBJ2-1	TRBV19	-	-	TGTGCCAGTAGCGGTGGGCGGGGCTACCTCCAAACCTACAATGAGCAGTTCTTC	CASSGGRGYLQTYNEQFF
TRBJ1-2	TRBV6-1	TRBD1	-	TGTGCCAGCAGTGCCGACAGGGGCCCTAAGGATGGCTACACCTTC	CASSADRGPKDGYTF
TRBJ1-3	TRBV7-9	TRBD1	-	TGTGCCAGCAGCCCGACAGGGAAGAGTGGGAACACCATATATTTT	CASSPTGKSGNTIYF
TRBJ1-2	TRBV5-1	-	-	TGCGCCAGCAGCTCGGGGGGCTCGAGCTATGGCTACACCTTC	CASSSGGSSYGYTF
TRBJ2-4	TRBV19	TRBD2	-	TGTGCCAGTAGTAAGACTAGCGGGGGAGCCAAAAACATTCAGTACTTC	CASSKTSGGAKNIQYF
TRBJ2-7	TRBV4-1	-	few	TGCGCCAGCAGCCAAGATTCCTTCGCCTACGAGCAGTACTTC	CASSQDSFAYEQYF
TRBJ2-2	TRBV29-1	-	-	TGCAGCGGATCTAAGACCGGGGAGCTGTTTTTT	CSGSKTGELFF
TRBJ2-3	TRBV4-2	-	-	TGTGCCAGCAGCCACCTTACAGGGGGAGGGAGCACAGATACGCAGTATTTT	CASSHLTGGGSTDTQYF
TRBJ2-7	TRBV19	TRBD1	few	TGTGCCAGTAGTATCGGGACAGGGAGCTCCTACGAGCAGTACTTC	CASSIGTGSSYEQYF
TRBJ1-1	TRBV2	-	-	TGTGCCAGCAGTGTATCCGTGAACACTGAAGCTTTCTTT	CASSVSVNTEAFF
TRBJ1-2	TRBV30	-	-	TGTGCCTGGAGCGCCCCCGGGGGGGCAGGGCACACCTATGGCTACACCTTC	CAWSAPGGAGHTYGYTF
TRBJ2-7	TRBV2	TRBD2	-	TGTGCCAGCAGGGGGACTAGCGTCAACGAGCAGTACTTC	CASRGTSVNEQYF
TRBJ2-6	TRBV27	-	-	TGTGCCAGCAGTTTACTTGGCGGATACTCTGGGGCCAACGTCCTGACTTTC	CASSLLGGYSGANVLTF
TRBJ2-1	TRBV5-1	TRBD1	-	TGCGCCAGCAGCTTGGCTCGGACAGGGGCGAACAATGAGCAGTTCTTC	CASSLARTGANNEQFF
TRBJ2-3	TRBV28	TRBD2	-	TGTGCCAGCAGTTCACCGACTAGCTTAGATACGCAGTATTTT	CASSSPTSLDTQYF